These 24 T cell receptor beta chains came from one sample sequenced in a study of response to subunit inactivated influenza vaccine. MiXCR was run by TCRdb on the RT-PCR reads, yielding one entry per CDR3 protein. The table lists some 160,000 distinct CDR3 sequences, approximately 10% of them singletons. This material consisted of non-naive T cells sorted from PBMCs, taken roughly 46 days after vaccination. These receptors all stem from a man aged 45-60 years who received an inactivated influenza vaccine.

The chain joins TRBV4-1 to TRBJ1-2; D is uncertain. The V gene's germline CDR1 is MGHRA and CDR2 YSYEKL. The CDR3 length is 13 residues. Between the trimmed V and J ends, which lost 1 base and 5 bases, there was a span of 8 bases. This CDR3 is CASSQVSEYGYTF. In DNA form, the CDR3 reads TGCGCCAGCAGCCAAGTGTCCGAGTATGGCTACACCTTC.

A few counts support this clonotype. This rearrangement joins TRBV15 to TRBJ2-7, with no clear D. V lost 0 bases and J lost 5, with 8 bases in between. Germline V gene data show CDR1 as LNHNV and CDR2 as YYDKDF (reference sequence). The CDR3 covers 13 residues. The CDR3 DNA follows: TGTGCCACCAGCAGAGATCTCCTGCACGAGCAGTACTTC. Translating it yields CATSRDLLHEQYF.

This clonotype has at least ten counts. This chain joins TRBV10-3 and TRBJ1-1; unclear D gene. Germline V gives CDR1 ENHRY, CDR2 SYGVKD. This CDR3 is 14 amino acids long. The V end was cut by 5 bases, the J end by 8 bases, with 18 bases between. Here the CDR3 reads CAISNSLNGAEAFF. In nucleotides, the CDR3 is TGTGCCATCAGTAATTCGTTAAATGGCGCGGAAGCTTTCTTT.

This clonotype has ten or more counts. The chain employs TRBV20-1 and TRBJ2-1; possibly TRBD1 for D (6 bases). The V gene lost 3 bases and the J gene lost 13 bases, with 13 bases spanning the gap. This CDR3 is built from 11 residues. Per germline, CDR1 DFQATT and CDR2 SNEGSKA (reference sequence). The CDR3 region is CSASVGAPQFF. The CDR3 DNA sequence: TGCAGTGCTAGTGTGGGGGCCCCTCAGTTCTTC.

This clonotype was observed a few times. The chain is built from TRBV6-2 or TRBV6-3 and TRBJ2-6, with 11 positions matching TRBD1. Trimming removed 2 bases from V and 4 bases from J; junction bases left unmatched: 10. This CDR3 has 19 residues. The germline gives CDR1 MNHEY, CDR2 SVGEGT. In DNA form, the CDR3 reads TGTGCCAGCAGTTACGGGTCGGACAGGGGGCGAGCCGGGGCCAACGTCCTGACTTTC. It codes for CASSYGSDRGRAGANVLTF.

This clonotype has a handful of counts. CDR3 DNA sequence: TGTGCCAGCAGTCCTCGACAGGGGAGGATCGGCTACAATGAGCAGTTCTTC. Encoded protein: CASSPRQGRIGYNEQFF. This sequence joins TRBV11-3 and TRBJ2-1, with TRBD1 identical over 8 bases. Unmatched junction bases numbered 13, after V lost 6 bases and J lost 3 bases. The CDR3 is 17 residues long. Germline V gives CDR1 SGHNT, CDR2 YENEEA.

This clonotype was seen a few times. The gene calls are TRBV5-1 and TRBJ2-7, with D maybe TRBD1 (6 bases). The CDR3 is made up of 14 amino acids. Germline CDR1 and CDR2: SGHRS and YFSETQ. V lost 1 base, J lost 6 bases, and 14 bases lay in between. The CDR3 region has the DNA TGCGCCAGCAGCTTGCTAGCAGGGGATGGCGAGCAGTACTTC. Translating gives CASSLLAGDGEQYF.

This clonotype came up many times. The chain joins TRBV5-5 to TRBJ1-1, with a tentative D call TRBD1 (5 bases). CDR1 and CDR2 from the germline V gene are SGHKS and YYEKEE (reference sequence). V shed 5 bases and J shed 3 bases, with 11 bases lying between them. CDR3 length equals 13 residues. CDR3 sequence: CASSPRGDTEAFF. The CDR3 region has the DNA TGTGCCAGCAGTCCGCGAGGGGACACTGAAGCTTTCTTT. Full variable domain (missing parts from reference TRBV5-5 and TRBJ1-1): DAGVTQSPTHLIKTRGQQVTLRCSPISGHKSVSWYQQVLGQGPQFIFQYYEKEERGRGNFPDRFSARQFPNYSSELNVNALLLGDSALYLCASSPRGDTEAFFGQGTRLTVV.

The V gene is TRBV28, the J gene TRBJ2-1; perhaps D is TRBD1 or TRBD2 (5 bases each). V lost 10 bases and J 9 bases, leaving 19 bases between the germline ends. Looked up from germline, CDR1 is MDHEN and CDR2 is SYDVKM. The CDR3 length is 13 residues. CDR3 coding DNA: TGTGCCACCCTGTCGGGACCGGGGAGTGAGCAGTTCTTC. It codes for CATLSGPGSEQFF.

The gene calls are TRBV5-6 and TRBJ2-2; 12 positions match TRBD2. The V gene's germline CDR1 is SGHDT and CDR2 YYEEEE. V was pared by 2 bases and J by 4 bases, with 3 bases of the junction left unmatched. The CDR3 has 16 amino acids. CDR3 in DNA: TGTGCCAGCAGCTTCGGACTAGCGGGACTCACCGGGGAGCTGTTTTTT. This codes for CASSFGLAGLTGELFF.

The chain combines TRBV20-1 with TRBJ2-5; TRBD2 agrees at 11 bases. CDR1 DFQATT and CDR2 SNEGSKA come from the germline V gene (reference sequence). The CDR3 is made up of 14 amino acids. Trimming at V came to 2 bases and at J to 4 bases, leaving 3 bases not matched to a gene. The DNA of the CDR3 is TGCAGTGCTAGATGGCTAGCGGGGGGAGAGACCCAGTACTTC. Residues: CSARWLAGGETQYF.

The chain combines TRBV21-1 with TRBJ2-5; the table gives TRBD2 as D, unverified against the DNA. TRBV21-1 is a recognized pseudogene. This CDR3 has 20 amino acids. DNA for the CDR3: TGTGCCAGCCGAGGCGGTAGACTAGCGGGAGGGCCGAGGATCTTGGAGACCCAGTACTTC. Protein sequence: CASRGGRLAGGPRILETQYF.

The sample holds many counts of this clonotype. V usage is TRBV6-6 and J usage is TRBJ2-5; D ambiguous. Germline CDR1 and CDR2: MNHNY and SVGAGI (reference sequence). This CDR3 region has 12 residues. Trimming stripped 0 bases from V and 5 bases from J, with 4 bases between. The CDR3 sequence is CASSYSGETQYF. DNA of the CDR3: TGTGCCAGCAGTTACTCGGGGGAGACCCAGTACTTC.

This clonotype came up a few times. V usage is TRBV3-1 and J usage is TRBJ1-2; D might be TRBD1 (5 bases). The CDR3 consists of 12 residues. CDR1 LGHDT and CDR2 YNNKEL come from the germline V gene (reference sequence). V was pared by 7 bases and J by 1 base, with 7 bases between. CDR3 loop: CASTGRNYGYTF. As DNA, the CDR3 is TGTGCCAGCACGGGACGTAACTATGGCTACACCTTC.

The CDR3 DNA is TGTGCCAGTGCCGGGTCCTATGGCTACACCTTC. Its protein product is CASAGSYGYTF. The chain couples TRBV7-9 to TRBJ1-2; D remains unclear. There are 11 residues in the CDR3. The V end lost 9 bases, the J end lost 4 bases, and 9 bases lay between the germline ends. In germline, CDR1 is SEHNR, CDR2 FQNEAQ (reference sequence).

The rearrangement uses TRBV7-3 and TRBJ2-2; D remains unclear. Germline V gene lookup returns CDR1 SGHTA and CDR2 FQGTGA. Trimming pared 5 bases from V and 6 bases from J, leaving 7 bases between. The CDR3 length is 12 residues. CDR3 sequence: CASSDRSGELFF. For the CDR3, the DNA is TGTGCCAGCAGCGACCGATCCGGGGAGCTGTTTTTT.

This chain links TRBV25-1 with TRBJ1-6; D unresolved. Trimming stripped 4 bases from V and 10 bases from J, with 14 bases between. The V gene's germline CDR1 is MGHDK and CDR2 SYGVNS. The CDR3 runs 14 residues. As DNA, the CDR3 is TGTGCCAGCAGTGTGGGCTTCGAAGGCTCACCCCTCCACTTT. Translation gives CASSVGFEGSPLHF.

V gene TRBV2 combines with J gene TRBJ2-3; D not resolved. The V gene lost 2 bases and the J gene lost 5 bases, with 14 bases spanning the gap. The CDR3 totals 15 residues. Germline V gene lookup returns CDR1 SNHLY and CDR2 FYNNEI. The CDR3 reads CASSEFGRREDTQYF. The CDR3 DNA sequence: TGTGCCAGCAGTGAATTCGGGCGGCGAGAAGATACGCAGTATTTT.

This clonotype turned up a few times. The V call is TRBV28, the J call TRBJ1-5; D possibly corresponds to TRBD1 (5 bases). Trimming stripped 5 bases from V and 4 bases from J, with 18 bases between. CDR1 and CDR2 (germline): MDHEN, SYDVKM. The CDR3 spans 16 residues. The CDR3 loop reads CASSPGIRERNQPQHF. The CDR3 coding sequence is TGTGCCAGCAGTCCCGGTATCAGGGAACGGAATCAGCCCCAGCATTTT. The entire variable domain, with the rest obtained from reference TRBV28 and TRBJ1-5, is as follows: DVKVTQSSRYLVKRTGEKVFLECVQDMDHENMFWYRQDPGLGLRLIYFSYDVKMKEKGDIPEGYSVSREKKERFSLILESASTNQTSMYLCASSPGIRERNQPQHFGDGTRLSIL.

Many counts were recorded for this clonotype. The genes are TRBV6-5 and TRBJ2-7, with D unresolved. This CDR3 has 16 residues. V was cut by 0 bases and J by 1 base, with 13 bases left in between. Per germline, CDR1 MNHEY and CDR2 SVGAGI. CDR3 in DNA: TGTGCCAGCAGTTACTCGTTTTTGCGACCGTCCTACGAGCAGTACTTC. Protein: CASSYSFLRPSYEQYF.

Details on this clonotype: Since a much larger clone is just one base distant, this may be a read error. The chain uses TRBV12-3 or TRBV12-4 and TRBJ2-7; 7 nucleotides align to TRBD1. V lost 3 bases to trimming and J lost 0 bases; unmatched junction nucleotides: 5. This CDR3 comprises 15 residues. The CDR3 nucleotides are TGTGCCAGCAGTTTCCAAGGGACAGTCTCCTACGAGCAGTACGTC. Translated, it gives CASSFQGTVSYEQYV.

This clonotype was seen more than once but under ten times. This chain links TRBV7-2 with TRBJ1-2, with TRBD1 identical over 7 bases. The CDR3 is 15 residues long. V lost 2 bases to trimming and J lost 3 bases; unmatched junction nucleotides: 6. CDR1 is SGHTA and CDR2 is FQGNSA in the germline V gene. The CDR3 region is CASSLNTGVDYGYTF. CDR3 sequence (DNA): TGTGCCAGCAGCTTAAACACAGGGGTGGACTATGGCTACACCTTC.

This clonotype was counted a few times. This sequence joins TRBV28 and TRBJ2-7; 8 nucleotides line up with TRBD1. The CDR3 is made up of 14 amino acids. V shed 5 bases, J shed 1 base, and the junction held 4 bases outside the gene matches. Germline CDR1 MDHEN, CDR2 SYDVKM. The CDR3 DNA is TGTGCCAGCAGTCGACAGGGGATTTCCTACGAGCAGTACTTC. Translation gives CASSRQGISYEQYF. Supplemented by reference TRBV28 and TRBJ2-7, the full variable domain reads DVKVTQSSRYLVKRTGEKVFLECVQDMDHENMFWYRQDPGLGLRLIYFSYDVKMKEKGDIPEGYSVSREKKERFSLILESASTNQTSMYLCASSRQGISYEQYFGPGTRLTVT.

This clonotype was seen only a few times. The chain uses TRBV3-1 and TRBJ2-7; TRBD1 matches 9 bases. The trim removed 4 bases at V and 3 bases at J, leaving 7 bases unmatched. This CDR3 is 15 amino acids long. Per the germline V gene, CDR1 is LGHDT and CDR2 is YNNKEL (reference sequence). CDR3 sequence reads: CASSRRTGANYEQYF. In DNA form, the CDR3 reads TGTGCCAGCAGCCGTCGGACAGGGGCGAACTACGAGCAGTACTTC.